The 19 T cell receptor beta chains given below trace back to one sample, sequenced in a study of shared clonotypes between healthy human individuals. The assay was immunoSEQ multiplex PCR, and TCRdb's table has in-frame clones only and misses some. The repertoire holds some 2 million clones, with about 95% as singletons. In the naive CD8 group, cells lacked CD45RO and were positively selected for CCR7, so terminally differentiated effector memory CD45RA+ cells were left out. Sequencing was done on a sample of naive CD8+ T cells sorted from blood. Receptors originate from a man between 18 and 35 years old in good health.

The chain uses TRBV4-2 and TRBJ2-7; TRBD2 is a possible D gene (5 bases). This CDR3 spans 14 amino acids. Looked up from germline, CDR1 is LGHNA and CDR2 is YNFKEQ. Trimming left V 3 bases short and J 2 bases short, with 11 bases between. The CDR3 bases are TGTGCCAGCAGCCACGAGGGATCGACCTACGAGCAGTACTTC. Its protein product is CASSHEGSTYEQYF.

The chain employs TRBV27 and TRBJ1-2; TRBD1 matches 9 bases. Germline V lookup: CDR1 MNHEY, CDR2 SMNVEV (reference sequence). J was trimmed by 13 bases and V by 5 bases; bases with no gene match: 14. This CDR3 comprises 14 residues. The CDR3 nucleotides read TGTGCCAGCAGTGTGACAGGGGGAGAGGTGGAGGTCACCTTC. It is translated as CASSVTGGEVEVTF.

The chain is built from TRBV6-1 and TRBJ1-1; D not resolved. V lost 2 bases and J lost 3, with 13 bases in between. Germline V gene data show CDR1 as MNHNS and CDR2 as SASEGT. CDR3 size: 15 residues. This chain's CDR3 is CASSESVIGHTEAFF. CDR3 in DNA: TGTGCCAGCAGTGAAAGCGTCATCGGGCACACTGAAGCTTTCTTT.

The genes are TRBV5-4 and TRBJ1-4; TRBD1 matches 9 bases. The CDR3 length is 14 residues. Germline CDR1 reads SGHNT; CDR2 reads YYREEE (reference sequence). Trimming cost V 4 bases and J 6 bases; bases outside gene matches: 4. CDR3 nucleotide sequence: TGTGCCAGCAGCGACGGGACAGGGCATGAAAAACTGTTTTTT. Translated: CASSDGTGHEKLFF.

Points on this clone: Other DNA sequences in this specimen translate into the identical CDR3. This chain connects TRBV6-5 to TRBJ2-7; D is possibly TRBD1 (5 bases). Germline lookup yields CDR1 MNHEY and CDR2 SVGAGI. The CDR3 is 13 amino acids. V was trimmed by 5 bases and J by 1 base, leaving 9 bases between them. The CDR3 nucleotides are TGTGCCAGCAGTCCAGACAGTTCCTACGAGCAGTACTTC. Translating it yields CASSPDSSYEQYF.

The rearrangement uses TRBV4-3 and TRBJ2-3, with TRBD1 matching 8 bases. V shed 0 bases and J 0 bases; nucleotides not matched to a gene: 8. CDR3 length equals 18 residues. Germline V gives CDR1 LGHNA, CDR2 YSLEER. The CDR3: CASSQDRQGAGSTDTQYF. In DNA, the CDR3 is TGCGCCAGCAGCCAAGATCGGCAGGGGGCGGGGAGCACAGATACGCAGTATTTT.

Concerning this clone: Other DNA sequences of this sample code for an identical CDR3. The genes are TRBV27 and TRBJ2-5; D is unclear. Trimming cost V 1 base and J 3 bases, with 6 bases left between them. The CDR3 loop spans 13 amino acids. Germline V gene sequence: CDR1 MNHEY, CDR2 SMNVEV (reference sequence). CDR3 protein: CASSLFGEETQYF. DNA of the CDR3: TGTGCCAGCAGTTTATTTGGAGAAGAGACCCAGTACTTC.

As concerns this clone: This CDR3 is also generated by other DNA sequences in the sample. The chain joins TRBV5-6 to TRBJ2-7; D is ambiguous. The CDR3 extends over 13 amino acids. Germline V lookup: CDR1 SGHDT, CDR2 YYEEEE. The ends were cut back, 4 bases at V and 0 bases at J, with 8 bases in the middle. As DNA, the CDR3 is TGTGCCAGCAGCCCACCCAGCTCCTACGAGCAGTACTTC. Residues: CASSPPSSYEQYF. The whole variable domain, remainder taken from reference TRBV5-6 and TRBJ2-7, is DAGVTQSPTHLIKTRGQQVTLRCSPKSGHDTVSWYQQALGQGPQFIFQYYEEEERQRGNFPDRFSGHQFPNYSSELNVNALLLGDSALYLCASSPPSSYEQYFGPGTRLTVT.

The rearrangement joins TRBV29-1 to TRBJ2-3, with D unclear. There are 13 residues in the CDR3. CDR1 SQVTM and CDR2 ANQGSEA come from the germline V gene. The V and J ends lost 4 bases and 2 bases respectively, with 10 bases between them. The CDR3 DNA reads as TGCAGCGTTGTATGGTTGCTCACAGATACGCAGTATTTT. It specifies CSVVWLLTDTQYF.

The V call is TRBV11-1, the J call TRBJ2-7, with a weak D call TRBD2 (5 bases). The V gene lost 5 bases and the J gene lost 4 bases, with 12 bases spanning the gap. CDR1 is SGHAT and CDR2 is FQDESV in the germline V gene (reference sequence). The CDR3 is made up of 13 amino acids. CDR3: CASSERASYEQYF. The CDR3 DNA is TGTGCCAGCAGCGAGAGGGCGTCATACGAGCAGTACTTC.

V usage is TRBV4-1 and J usage is TRBJ2-1, with D possibly being TRBD1 (6 bases). V lost 4 bases to trimming and J lost 0 bases, with 16 bases between them. The CDR3 spans 17 residues. Germline V lookup: CDR1 MGHRA, CDR2 YSYEKL. The CDR3 loop reads CASSPPKQGYSYNEQFF. CDR3 sequence (DNA): TGCGCCAGCAGCCCTCCTAAACAGGGCTACTCCTACAATGAGCAGTTCTTC.

The chain carries TRBV30 and TRBJ2-3; D not certain. The ends were cut back, 3 bases at V and 0 bases at J, with 19 bases in the middle. CDR3 size: 17 residues. Germline CDR1 is GTSNPN and CDR2 is SVGIG (reference sequence). This CDR3 reads CAWSEIIVSSSTDTQYF. The CDR3 DNA is TGTGCCTGGAGCGAAATAATAGTCAGTTCTAGCACAGATACGCAGTATTTT.

The table lists this clone with a count of one. The chain joins TRBV5-1 to TRBJ2-7; D is unresolved. The germline V gene encodes CDR1 SGHRS and CDR2 YFSETQ. This CDR3 spans 14 amino acids. V lost 0 bases and J 5 bases, leaving 12 bases between the germline ends. CDR3 sequence: CASSLDQAWDEQYF. The CDR3 DNA reads TGCGCCAGCAGCTTGGATCAGGCCTGGGACGAGCAGTACTTC.

The V gene is TRBV5-4, the J gene TRBJ2-1, with D uncertain. From germline, CDR1 is SGHNT and CDR2 YYREEE (reference sequence). V lost 5 bases, J lost 7 bases, and 16 bases lay in between. The length of the CDR3 is 14 residues. The CDR3 nucleotides are TGTGCCAGCAGTATTACCGGGCCCATAAATGAGCAGTTCTTC. Translation gives CASSITGPINEQFF. The full variable domain, completed using reference TRBV5-4 and TRBJ2-1, is ETGVTQSPTHLIKTRGQQVTLRCSSQSGHNTVSWYQQALGQGPQFIFQYYREEENGRGNFPPRFSGLQFPNYSSELNVNALELDDSALYLCASSITGPINEQFFGPGTRLTVL.

The chain joins TRBV5-8 to TRBJ2-2; either TRBD1 or TRBD2 may supply D (5 bases each). CDR3 length equals 15 residues. The germline CDR1 and CDR2 sequences are SGHTS and YDEGEE. V dropped 6 bases and J dropped 6 bases, with 18 bases sitting between them. The DNA for the CDR3 is TGTGCCAGCACCTCTCGACGGGGCAGCGCCGGGGAGCTGTTTTTT. Encoded protein: CASTSRRGSAGELFF.

The chain links TRBV27 to TRBJ2-7; 10 bases match TRBD2. Germline V CDR1 and CDR2: MNHEY, SMNVEV (reference sequence). The CDR3 totals 21 residues. The junction had 30 bases not matched to a gene; V was cut back by 10 bases and J by 3 bases. CDR3 sequence reads: CATPGEGVVLILAGNFYEQYF. The CDR3 nucleotides read TGTGCCACCCCGGGGGAGGGGGTAGTTCTTATACTAGCGGGGAACTTCTACGAGCAGTACTTC.

As concerns this clone: Other DNA variants within this sample encode the same CDR3. The DNA of the CDR3 is TGTGCCAGCAGCTTTTCTCTCCAAGAGACCCAGTACTTC. This sequence encodes CASSFSLQETQYF. The chain links TRBV5-6 to TRBJ2-5; D gene uncertain. This CDR3 is built from 13 residues. The ends were cut back, 2 bases at V and 1 base at J, with 6 bases in the middle. CDR1 is SGHDT and CDR2 is YYEEEE in the germline V gene.

The chain links TRBV19 to TRBJ2-7; D unresolved. V lost 3 bases, J lost 3 bases, and 9 bases lay in between. Germline V gene data show CDR1 as LNHDA and CDR2 as SQIVND (reference sequence). The CDR3 runs to 13 residues. This CDR3 reads CASSIQPDYEQYF. CDR3 bases: TGTGCCAGTAGTATTCAACCGGACTACGAGCAGTACTTC.

The rearrangement links TRBV5-4 to TRBJ1-1; D might be TRBD1 (5 bases). The CDR3 is 14 amino acids. Trimming cost V 0 bases and J 5 bases, with 11 bases left between them. CDR1 and CDR2 from the germline V gene are SGHNT and YYREEE (reference sequence). CDR3 bases: TGTGCCAGCAGCTTGGGACAGCTATGGACTGAAGCTTTCTTT. It specifies CASSLGQLWTEAFF.